These 21 T cell receptor beta chains were sequenced from one sample in a study of T-cell reconstitution after alpha-beta-depleted transplantation in children. The TCRbeta library incorporated unique molecular identifiers. From the PCR reads, TCRdb called clonotypes with MiXCR, one entry per CDR3 protein. The sample comprises a few hundred thousand distinct CDR3 sequences, 9.7% of which are singletons, and 5% to 5.5% rests with the top ten. Sequencing used PBMCs from the stem cell graft donor, obtained from the stem cell graft. Every receptor here comes from a human donor who donated a stem cell graft to a child with SCID.

This clonotype was seen at least ten times. The chain recombines TRBV27 with TRBJ1-4; D unresolved. Germline lookup yields CDR1 MNHEY and CDR2 SMNVEV (reference sequence). V was pared by 1 base and J by 8 bases, with 11 bases between. The CDR3 loop spans 14 amino acids. CDR3 sequence (DNA): TGTGCCAGCAGTTTATTAGCCGGGAGGGAAAAACTGTTTTTT. This sequence encodes CASSLLAGREKLFF. The variable domain in full, with the rest retrieved from reference TRBV27 and TRBJ1-4, is EAQVTQNPRYLITVTGKKLTVTCSQNMNHEYMSWYRQDPGLGLRQIYYSMNVEVTDKGDVPEGYKVSRKEKRNFPLILESPSPNQTSLYFCASSLLAGREKLFFGSGTQLSVL.

This clonotype was observed many times. The V and J genes are TRBV29-1 and TRBJ2-5; 7 bases agree with TRBD2. The CDR3 contains 14 residues. Trimming took 5 bases from V and 2 from J; bases not matched to a gene: 8. Germline lookup yields CDR1 SQVTM and CDR2 ANQGSEA. The CDR3 here is CSVPQGLSQETQYF. CDR3 nucleotide sequence: TGCAGCGTTCCCCAGGGACTATCACAAGAGACCCAGTACTTC.

This chain joins TRBV10-3 and TRBJ2-3; D is uncertain. V lost 2 bases and J 6 bases, leaving 15 bases between the germline ends. Germline CDR1 reads ENHRY; CDR2 reads SYGVKD. The length of the CDR3 is 15 residues. The CDR3 reads CAISEGQLHMDTQYF. The CDR3 nucleotides are TGTGCCATCAGTGAGGGGCAGCTACACATGGATACGCAGTATTTT.

This clonotype was found many times. The V gene is TRBV5-6, the J gene TRBJ1-1; D uncertain. Deletions cut 4 bases from V and 1 base from J, with 20 bases between. The germline V gene encodes CDR1 SGHDT and CDR2 YYEEEE. This CDR3 is 17 amino acids long. The CDR3 DNA sequence: TGTGCCAGCAGCCCGCCCCCCGGAATACCCCGGAACACTGAAGCTTTCTTT. This translates into CASSPPPGIPRNTEAFF.

There are a few counts of this clonotype. The genes are TRBV2 and TRBJ2-1; 12 positions agree with TRBD2. The CDR3 totals 15 residues. The ends lost 6 bases at V and 7 bases at J; junction bases unmatched: 7. The V gene's germline CDR1 is SNHLY and CDR2 FYNNEI. CDR3 DNA sequence: TGTGCCAGCAGCCCACTAGCGGGGGGCGGGAATGAGCAGTTCTTC. It specifies CASSPLAGGGNEQFF.

This clonotype was counted many times. CDR3 DNA sequence: TGCAGTGCTAGACATAAGGGGGCCTACGAGCAGTACTTC. Protein: CSARHKGAYEQYF. This chain connects TRBV20-1 to TRBJ2-7; maybe TRBD1 (6 bases). The CDR3 covers 13 residues. Germline V gene lookup returns CDR1 DFQATT and CDR2 SNEGSKA (reference sequence). V was shortened by 2 bases and J by 2 bases, with 10 bases between the two germline ends.

This chain uses TRBV12-3 or TRBV12-4 with TRBJ2-5; the match to TRBD2 covers 8 bases. V was clipped by 0 bases and J by 5 bases; unmatched bases: 8. The CDR3 loop spans 16 amino acids. The CDR3 region is CASSLAGLAGGETQYF. CDR3 sequence (DNA): TGTGCCAGCAGTTTAGCGGGGCTAGCGGGCGGGGAGACCCAGTACTTC.

This clonotype appeared many times. The chain joins TRBV5-1 to TRBJ2-3, with 8 bases identical to TRBD2. Germline values: CDR1 SGHRS, CDR2 YFSETQ. The V gene end was trimmed by 2 bases and the J gene end by 4 bases; junction bases not matched to a gene: 12. There are 17 residues in the CDR3. CDR3 coding DNA: TGCGCCAGCAGCTTAACTCGCCGGGGGGGCCGGGCAGATACGCAGTATTTT. This encodes CASSLTRRGGRADTQYF.

The chain is built from TRBV6-2 or TRBV6-3 and TRBJ2-3, with 8 nucleotides matching TRBD2. V gave up 6 bases and J gave up 1 base; unmatched junction bases: 9. Looked up from germline, CDR1 is MNHEY and CDR2 is SVGEGT. CDR3 length: 16 residues. The CDR3: CASSLGLVYGTDTQYF. The DNA for the CDR3 is TGTGCCAGCAGCTTGGGACTAGTATATGGCACAGATACGCAGTATTTT.

This clonotype was counted at least ten times. This sequence joins TRBV12-3 or TRBV12-4 and TRBJ1-4, with D hard to call. CDR3 size: 15 residues. Between the trimmed V and J ends, which lost 3 bases and 0 bases, there was a span of 8 bases. CDR3 coding DNA: TGTGCCAGCAGTTTTGTTCCCGCAACTAATGAAAAACTGTTTTTT. This codes for CASSFVPATNEKLFF.

The gene calls are TRBV19 and TRBJ1-5; D unresolved. Germline V gives CDR1 LNHDA, CDR2 SQIVND (reference sequence). The CDR3 sequence is 15 residues long. V was shortened by 3 bases and J by 6 bases, with 15 bases between the two germline ends. The DNA for the CDR3 is TGTGCCAGTAGTATGTCGAGACAATATTTTCAGCCCCAGCATTTT. Protein sequence: CASSMSRQYFQPQHF.

This clonotype was seen a few times. The chain links TRBV4-1 to TRBJ1-1, with D maybe TRBD1 (6 bases). The CDR3 extends over 15 amino acids. V dropped 0 bases and J dropped 11 bases, with 19 bases sitting between them. CDR1 and CDR2 from the germline V gene are MGHRA and YSYEKL. The CDR3 nucleotides are TGCGCCAGCAGCCAAGATCGGGGGCGGGGCCTAGGCGCTTTCTTT. It encodes CASSQDRGRGLGAFF.

This chain uses TRBV10-2 with TRBJ1-1; D possibly corresponds to TRBD1 (5 bases). The V end was cut by 3 bases, the J end by 1 base, with 6 bases between. The CDR3 is 13 residues long. CDR1 WSHSY and CDR2 SAAADI come from the germline V gene. DNA of the CDR3: TGCGCCAGCAGTGACAGGGAGAACACTGAAGCTTTCTTT. It codes for CASSDRENTEAFF.

This clonotype was counted ten times or more. The gene calls are TRBV12-3 or TRBV12-4 and TRBJ1-2; weak D call: TRBD1 (6 bases). CDR3 length equals 15 residues. V shed 8 bases and J shed 7 bases, with 23 bases lying between them. CDR3 protein: CASVRAGAVGGGYTF. The CDR3 bases are TGTGCCAGCGTCAGAGCAGGGGCCGTGGGGGGTGGCTACACCTTC.

The sample holds a few counts of this clonotype. This sequence joins TRBV24-1 and TRBJ2-1; 9 bases are shared with TRBD2. Trimming at V came to 4 bases and at J to 3 bases, leaving 9 bases not matched to a gene. This CDR3 spans 17 amino acids. The V gene's germline CDR1 is KGHDR and CDR2 SFDVKD. CDR3 region: CATSDAHGRGGYNEQFF. Here the CDR3 DNA reads TGTGCCACCAGTGACGCCCACGGGCGGGGGGGCTACAATGAGCAGTTCTTC.

Many counts were recorded for this clonotype. The chain joins TRBV5-6 to TRBJ2-2; no definite D call. V lost 4 bases, J lost 2 bases, and 15 bases lay in between. The CDR3 length is 16 residues. Germline V gene lookup returns CDR1 SGHDT and CDR2 YYEEEE. The CDR3 sequence: CASSRNGRRNTGELFF. CDR3 in DNA: TGTGCCAGCAGCCGGAATGGCAGACGCAACACCGGGGAGCTGTTTTTT.

Ten or more counts support this clonotype. The chain employs TRBV20-1 and TRBJ2-3; D may match TRBD1 or TRBD2 (6 bases each). From germline, CDR1 is DFQATT and CDR2 SNEGSKA (reference sequence). This CDR3 is built from 14 residues. V was pared by 1 base and J by 6 bases, with 14 bases between. For the CDR3, the DNA is TGCAGTGCTAGAGGGTGGGGGGCGGGGGATACGCAGTATTTT. This encodes CSARGWGAGDTQYF.

This clonotype was counted at least ten times. The rearrangement joins TRBV5-1 to TRBJ2-5; no firm D call. CDR3 length: 14 residues. The V end lost 5 bases, the J end lost 5 bases, and 16 bases lay between the germline ends. Germline CDR1 is SGHRS and CDR2 is YFSETQ. CDR3 residues: CASRLAYQRETQYF. The DNA of the CDR3 is TGCGCCAGCAGGTTAGCTTACCAAAGGGAGACCCAGTACTTC.

This clonotype was observed a few times. The rearrangement links TRBV10-3 to TRBJ2-2; D could derive from TRBD1 or TRBD2 (5 bases each). Trimming left V 6 bases short and J 6 bases short, with 14 bases between. Germline assignment: CDR1 ENHRY and CDR2 SYGVKD. This CDR3 spans 14 amino acids. This CDR3 is CAIRDFSGPGELFF. CDR3 coding DNA: TGTGCCATCAGAGACTTCTCGGGGCCCGGGGAGCTGTTTTTT.

This clonotype came up many times. The chain carries TRBV9 and TRBJ2-1; D gene unclear. Deletions cut 0 bases from V and 6 bases from J, with 19 bases between. The V gene's germline CDR1 is SGDLS and CDR2 YYNGEE. The CDR3 runs to 17 residues. The CDR3 spells CASSVEHSSPILNEQFF. The CDR3 DNA sequence: TGTGCCAGCAGCGTAGAGCATAGTAGCCCAATCCTCAATGAGCAGTTCTTC.

This clonotype was seen at least ten times. The chain recombines TRBV18 with TRBJ2-1; D is tentatively TRBD1 or TRBD2 (5 bases each). The CDR3 has 14 residues. Trimming left V 2 bases short and J 5 bases short, with 10 bases between. CDR1 KGHSH and CDR2 LQKENI come from the germline V gene. The CDR3, as DNA: TGTGCCAGCTCACCATTGGGACCCAACAATGAGCAGTTCTTC. Translating gives CASSPLGPNNEQFF.